Presented here are 9 T cell receptor beta chains from one specimen sequenced in a study of OX40 agonist ivuxolimab in advanced cancers. Method: immunoSEQ multiplex PCR; TCRdb's copy keeps in-frame clones and lacks some. The sample has about 100,000 clones, roughly nine tenths seen once. The source was CD4+ or CD8+ T cells sorted from blood, collected in a trial of the OX40 agonist ivuxolimab. These TCRs come from an adult with an advanced solid tumor such as melanoma, head and neck, liver or kidney cancer.

The rearrangement links TRBV7-9 to TRBJ2-5; no definite D call. V was cut by 5 bases and J by 5 bases, with 12 bases left in between. CDR3 size: 13 residues. The germline V gene has CDR1 SEHNR and CDR2 FQNEAQ (reference sequence). Here the CDR3 reads CASSPDVGETQYF. The CDR3 region has the DNA TGTGCCAGCAGCCCAGATGTTGGGGAGACCCAGTACTTC.

This sequence joins TRBV5-4 and TRBJ2-5; 9 positions match TRBD1. Germline V CDR1 and CDR2: SGHNT, YYREEE (reference sequence). The CDR3 extends over 15 amino acids. After removal of 3 bases from V and 5 bases from J, the junction contained 8 bases not matched to a gene. CDR3 in DNA: TGTGCCAGCAGCTCCAGACAGGGGGGAAGGGAGACCCAGTACTTC. This translates into CASSSRQGGRETQYF.

The rearrangement links TRBV5-1 to TRBJ2-7, with 10 bases that match TRBD2. V was clipped by 5 bases and J by 0 bases; unmatched bases: 2. This CDR3 region has 14 residues. The germline gives CDR1 SGHRS, CDR2 YFSETQ. CDR3 nucleotide sequence: TGCGCCAGCAGACAGCGGGAGGGCTCCTACGAGCAGTACTTC. This encodes CASRQREGSYEQYF.

This rearrangement joins TRBV6-5 to TRBJ1-3, with D hard to call. The germline CDR1 and CDR2 sequences are MNHEY and SVGAGI. CDR3 length: 14 amino acids. Trimming pared 2 bases from V and 4 bases from J, leaving 9 bases between. CDR3 coding DNA: TGTGCCAGCAGTTACAGGGAAGCGGGAAACACCATATATTTT. Residues: CASSYREAGNTIYF.

This clone was counted a single time. The genes are TRBV6-5 and TRBJ1-2; D call uncertain. The CDR3 length is 11 residues. V was cut by 2 bases and J by 8 bases, with 6 bases left in between. CDR1 MNHEY and CDR2 SVGAGI come from the germline V gene. The DNA of the CDR3 is TGTGCCAGCAGTTACGGGAGAGGCTACACCTTC. Protein product: CASSYGRGYTF.

The rearrangement uses TRBV7-8 and TRBJ2-1; D possibly corresponds to TRBD2 (5 bases). This CDR3 is built from 15 residues. Trimming took 1 base from V and 4 from J, leaving 11 bases between them. CDR1 and CDR2 from the germline V gene are SGHVS and FQNEAQ. This CDR3 is CASSLEGRVYNEQFF. The CDR3 nucleotides are TGTGCCAGCAGCTTAGAAGGGCGGGTTTACAATGAGCAGTTCTTC.

For this clone: Other DNA variants within this sample encode the same CDR3. The chain combines TRBV9 with TRBJ2-2; the D is unclear. The V gene's germline CDR1 is SGDLS and CDR2 YYNGEE. Trimming pared 0 bases from V and 4 bases from J, leaving 4 bases between. The CDR3 is 13 residues long. The DNA for the CDR3 is TGTGCCAGCAGCGTAGGGGGCACCGGGGAGCTGTTTTTT. Translated: CASSVGGTGELFF.

The chain uses TRBV5-5 and TRBJ2-4; the D call may be TRBD1 or TRBD2 (5 bases each). CDR1 and CDR2 (germline): SGHKS, YYEKEE (reference sequence). This CDR3 is built from 15 residues. The V and J ends lost 0 bases and 10 bases respectively, with 17 bases between them. The DNA of the CDR3 is TGTGCCAGCAGCTTGGATTGGGACGGTCCAGATATTCAGTACTTC. Translated, it gives CASSLDWDGPDIQYF.

CDR3 loop: CASSLMDRVGYGYTF. In DNA, the CDR3 is TGTGCCAGCAGCTTGATGGACAGGGTGGGGTATGGCTACACCTTC. This chain uses TRBV5-6 with TRBJ1-2; 8 bases are a match to TRBD1. The ends lost 1 base at V and 5 bases at J; junction bases unmatched: 7. The CDR3 loop spans 15 amino acids. Germline lookup yields CDR1 SGHDT and CDR2 YYEEEE. Filled out from reference TRBV5-6 and TRBJ1-2, the complete variable domain reads DAGVTQSPTHLIKTRGQQVTLRCSPKSGHDTVSWYQQALGQGPQFIFQYYEEEERQRGNFPDRFSGHQFPNYSSELNVNALLLGDSALYLCASSLMDRVGYGYTFGSGTRLTVV.